The 18 T cell receptor beta chains given below trace back to one sample, sequenced in a study of vaccination and CD4 T cells after COVID-19. Their specific antigens are unknown. The Oncomine TCR Beta short-read assay was applied to DNA of cultured CD4+ T cells. TCRdb itself ran the PCR reads through MiXCR, one entry per CDR3 protein. The table has around 21,000 distinct CDR3 sequences, roughly 50% seen once. As for treatment: approximately 10-day PBMC culture with coronavirus spike peptide pools or control peptides (ViraFEST assay). The specimen was CD4+ T cells from blood, cultured in vitro. The source of these receptors is a human donor who had recovered from COVID-19.

This clonotype was counted only a few times. This chain links TRBV20-1 with TRBJ1-6; 8 bases match TRBD1. V shed 0 bases, J shed 7 bases, and the junction held 5 bases outside the gene matches. Germline V CDR1 and CDR2: DFQATT, SNEGSKA (reference sequence). The CDR3 length is 15 residues. The CDR3 nucleotides read TGCAGTGCTAGAGATCCCAGGGGGCGAAATTCACCCCTCCACTTT. It codes for CSARDPRGRNSPLHF.

The J gene is TRBJ1-2, the V gene TRBV4-1, with D possibly TRBD1 on 6 matching bases. The CDR3 contains 18 residues. Germline V gene data show CDR1 as MGHRA and CDR2 as YSYEKL. V lost 4 bases to trimming and J lost 4 bases, with 25 bases between them. The DNA of the CDR3 is TGCGCCAGCAGCCGGGCGGGAAGGGGGAGATCCATCGGCTATGGCTACACCTTC. This encodes CASSRAGRGRSIGYGYTF.

The chain has TRBV20-1 and TRBJ2-7; the match to TRBD2 covers 16 bases. After removal of 5 bases from V and 4 bases from J, the junction contained 5 bases not matched to a gene. The CDR3 consists of 15 residues. The germline CDR1 and CDR2 sequences are DFQATT and SNEGSKA (reference sequence). The CDR3 region is CSAQGLAGGEYEQYF. CDR3 in DNA: TGCAGTGCTCAGGGACTAGCGGGGGGGGAGTACGAGCAGTACTTC.

The DNA for the CDR3 is TGTGCCATCAGTGAGTATGGACAGGCGTCCTCCTATGGCTACACCTTC. This translates into CAISEYGQASSYGYTF. This rearrangement joins TRBV10-3 to TRBJ1-2; TRBD1 matches 7 bases. J lost 4 bases, V lost 1 base, and 9 bases had no gene match. CDR3 size: 16 residues. Germline lookup yields CDR1 ENHRY and CDR2 SYGVKD.

The genes are TRBV27 and TRBJ2-7, with TRBD2 as a possible D gene (5 bases). The CDR3 covers 14 residues. Germline V gene data show CDR1 as MNHEY and CDR2 as SMNVEV (reference sequence). V was shortened by 2 bases and J by 7 bases, with 15 bases between the two germline ends. The CDR3 nucleotides are TGTGCCAGCAGTTTACTGTCTAGCTTGGGGGAGCAGTACTTC. Translation: CASSLLSSLGEQYF.

The gene calls are TRBV28 and TRBJ2-7, with 14 bases fitting TRBD2. Germline trimming cut 1 base from V and 5 bases from J; bases unmatched to any gene: 10. There are 18 residues in the CDR3. CDR1 and CDR2 (germline): MDHEN, SYDVKM. This CDR3 reads CASSLSGGLAGGENEQYF. DNA for the CDR3: TGTGCCAGCAGTTTATCGGGCGGACTAGCGGGAGGTGAGAACGAGCAGTACTTC. Combining the CDR3 with reference TRBV28 and TRBJ2-7 gives the whole variable domain DVKVTQSSRYLVKRTGEKVFLECVQDMDHENMFWYRQDPGLGLRLIYFSYDVKMKEKGDIPEGYSVSREKKERFSLILESASTNQTSMYLCASSLSGGLAGGENEQYFGPGTRLTVT.

The V call is TRBV19, the J call TRBJ1-2; no clear D gene. Trimming shortened V by 8 bases and J by 6 bases, and 19 bases separated the two germline ends. Germline V gene lookup returns CDR1 LNHDA and CDR2 SQIVND (reference sequence). The CDR3 is 14 residues long. CDR3 bases: TGTGCCAGTCAGGACGGGAGTCGTTATCATGGCTACACCTTC. Translation gives CASQDGSRYHGYTF.

This rearrangement joins TRBV6-1 to TRBJ2-1; 7 bases map to TRBD1. The CDR3 runs 14 residues. Germline V gene data show CDR1 as MNHNS and CDR2 as SASEGT. Trimming took 6 bases from V and 10 from J; bases not matched to a gene: 12. For the CDR3, the DNA is TGTGCCAGCAGACTTTCGACAGGGAGTGGCGAGCAGTTCTTC. Amino acids: CASRLSTGSGEQFF.

The chain is built from TRBV6-5 and TRBJ2-7; the match to TRBD1 covers 8 bases. CDR3 size: 16 residues. The V and J ends lost 2 bases and 0 bases, in that order; junction bases with no gene match: 6. Germline-derived CDR1 and CDR2 are MNHEY and SVGAGI. The CDR3, as DNA: TGTGCCAGCAGTTACGGGGGACAGGTATCCTCCTACGAGCAGTACTTC. This codes for CASSYGGQVSSYEQYF.

This clonotype was observed once. The chain has TRBV6-2 or TRBV6-3 and TRBJ1-5; D is perhaps TRBD1 (5 bases). Between the trimmed V and J ends, which lost 6 bases and 6 bases, there was a span of 24 bases. CDR1 and CDR2 (germline): MNHEY, SVGEGT. The CDR3 covers 17 residues. CDR3 loop: CASSRSTVSAIGQPQHF. CDR3 DNA sequence: TGTGCCAGCAGCCGCTCGACAGTGAGTGCAATCGGTCAGCCCCAGCATTTT.

The chain is built from TRBV30 and TRBJ1-2; tentatively, D is TRBD1 (6 bases). The CDR3 loop spans 18 amino acids. Trimming removed 3 bases at V and 4 bases at J, with 27 bases between. Germline CDR1 is GTSNPN and CDR2 is SVGIG (reference sequence). This CDR3 reads CAWRGRTGTLGLGYGYTF. In DNA, the CDR3 is TGTGCCTGGAGGGGACGTACCGGGACATTAGGACTCGGCTATGGCTACACCTTC.

The chain uses TRBV7-8 and TRBJ2-3; possible D gene TRBD2, 5 bases. CDR1 is SGHVS and CDR2 is FQNEAQ in the germline V gene. The V and J ends lost 5 bases and 0 bases respectively, with 18 bases between them. CDR3 length: 17 amino acids. CDR3 protein: CASSRDGSGVSTDTQYF. CDR3 DNA: TGTGCCAGCAGCCGAGATGGCAGCGGAGTTAGCACAGATACGCAGTATTTT.

V usage is TRBV28 and J usage is TRBJ1-1; weak D call: TRBD1 (6 bases). Trimming shortened V by 6 bases and J by 6 bases, and 14 bases separated the two germline ends. The CDR3 contains 13 residues. Germline CDR1 and CDR2: MDHEN and SYDVKM. The CDR3 loop reads CASRTGPIAEAFF. CDR3 in DNA: TGTGCCAGCAGGACAGGTCCCATCGCTGAAGCTTTCTTT.

This clonotype was observed a few times. The chain is built from TRBV6-5 and TRBJ2-7, with 8 positions matching TRBD1. The CDR3 length is 13 residues. V lost 4 bases, J lost 7 bases, and 6 bases stayed unmatched. The V gene's germline CDR1 is MNHEY and CDR2 SVGAGI. In DNA, the CDR3 is TGTGCCAGCAGTTTTCTCAGGGGGCGGGAGCAGTACTTC. The encoded protein is CASSFLRGREQYF.

This clonotype appeared a single time. This chain links TRBV25-1 with TRBJ2-1; 7 bases fit TRBD2. Looked up from germline, CDR1 is MGHDK and CDR2 is SYGVNS. V shed 3 bases and J 3 bases; nucleotides not matched to a gene: 11. The CDR3 runs to 17 residues. CDR3 loop: CASSEDWAGVLYNEQFF. The CDR3 DNA follows: TGTGCCAGCAGTGAGGATTGGGCGGGAGTTCTCTACAATGAGCAGTTCTTC. Looking up the rest from reference TRBV25-1 and TRBJ2-1 gives the full variable domain: EADIYQTPRYLVIGTGKKITLECSQTMGHDKMYWYQQDPGMELHLIHYSYGVNSTEKGDLSSESTVSRIRTEHFPLTLESARPSHTSQYLCASSEDWAGVLYNEQFFGPGTRLTVL.

The chain uses TRBV6-2 or TRBV6-3 and TRBJ1-1, with D perhaps TRBD1 (5 bases). The CDR3 is 14 residues long. Trimming took off 6 bases at V and 1 base at J, with 12 bases between the two ends. Germline CDR1 MNHEY, CDR2 SVGEGT. The chain's CDR3 is CASRSPGRNTEAFF. CDR3 bases: TGTGCCAGCAGAAGCCCGGGACGGAACACTGAAGCTTTCTTT.

V and J are TRBV12-3 or TRBV12-4 and TRBJ1-5; D unclear. Trimming cost V 4 bases and J 2 bases, with 6 bases left between them. This CDR3 is built from 13 residues. CDR3 sequence reads: CASSSGGNQPQHF. CDR3 bases: TGTGCCAGCAGTTCAGGTGGCAATCAGCCCCAGCATTTT.

The chain combines TRBV5-3 with TRBJ2-2, with D tentatively TRBD2 (6 bases). TRBV5-3 is flagged as an ORF with uncertain function. The CDR3 is 14 amino acids. V was trimmed by 8 bases and J by 7 bases, leaving 18 bases between them. CDR3 nucleotides: TGTGCCAGCAGCGGGCGGGGTCCGGGCGGGGAGCTGTTTTTT. Amino acids: CASSGRGPGGELFF.